Listed here is a single TCR beta chain. Antigen specificity is unknown. This sample was taken from a study of PD-L1 blockade in urothelial cancer. Background on the study: Prior exposure to chemotherapy in patients amounted to 0 to 3 regimens received. Counts from blood samples showed a median of about 140,000 T cells. The study, taken as a whole, reports: Below-median TCR clonality that was measured in pretreatment blood predicted better survival.

Produced via immunoSEQ multiplex PCR; TCRdb's table is partial and in-frame only. The sample comprises about 50,000 clones, approximately 86% of which are singletons, and around 9.3% rests with the top ten. Time point meaning: peripheral blood 6 weeks after treatment start. Each patient contributed between 1 and 8 total time points of blood mononuclear cells, pretreatment and during treatment. The germline V gene encodes CDR1 SGHNT and CDR2 YYREEE (reference sequence). The CDR3 is made up of 16 amino acids. V lost 3 bases to trimming and J lost 5 bases; unmatched junction nucleotides: 9. The rearrangement uses TRBV5-4 and TRBJ1-4, with 8 bases matching TRBD1. The sequencing used PBMCs, collected around atezolizumab (anti-PD-L1) treatment. The sequence was collected from a man between 60 and 75 years old with urothelial cancer. The CDR3 DNA sequence: TGTGCCAGCAGCTCGATTACAGGGGGAGGAAATGAAAAACTGTTTTTT. It codes for CASSSITGGGNEKLFF.